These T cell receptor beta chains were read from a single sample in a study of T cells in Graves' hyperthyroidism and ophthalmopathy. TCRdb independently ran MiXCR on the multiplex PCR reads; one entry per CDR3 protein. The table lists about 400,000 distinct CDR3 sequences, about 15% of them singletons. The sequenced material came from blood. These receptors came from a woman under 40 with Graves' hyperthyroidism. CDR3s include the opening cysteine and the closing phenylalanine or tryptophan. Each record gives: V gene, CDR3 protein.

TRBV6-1 CASSAATGGRTEAFF
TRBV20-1 CSAPPVEGYTF
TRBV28 CASSQGRSFYNEQFF
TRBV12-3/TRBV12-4 CASSLQQGQNTGELFF
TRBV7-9 CASSLAEDTGKTQYF
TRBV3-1 CASSLRGTGDEAFF
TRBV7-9 CASSFPRAGLYNEQFF
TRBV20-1 CSARDGEGKNTEAFF
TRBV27 CASSFSMISSGANVLTF
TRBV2 CASTAQETQYF
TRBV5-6 CASSARTGTGDGYTF
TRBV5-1 CASSRGTGNYNEQFF
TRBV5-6 CASSAWGSLSYEQYF
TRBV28 CASTLGNQPQHF
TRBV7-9 CASSSRPGQGPYEQYF
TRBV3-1 CASSRRDIGTGELFF
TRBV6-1 CASSRGGSQETKYF
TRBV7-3 CASSLSYQDTQYF
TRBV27 CASSSGTSGSTDTQYF
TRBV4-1 CASSQGDGGMNTEAFF
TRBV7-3 CASSFRGESTDTQYF
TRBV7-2 CASSRGSPDRSSGNTIYF
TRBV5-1 CASSLAGLAAESTDTQYF
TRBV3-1 CASSLLTSGSADTQYF
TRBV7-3 CASSISLGSNEQFF
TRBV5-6 CASSLQETNQPQHF
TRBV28 CASSAPGTTNTGELFF
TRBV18 CASSPGDEAFF
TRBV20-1 CSARQGSGQPQHF
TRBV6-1 CASSETTRGNQPQHF
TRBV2 CASRLAGYNEQFF
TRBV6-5 CASSYDSGANTGELFF
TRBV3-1 CASSWTGETQYF
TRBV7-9 CASSETKLLYNEQFF
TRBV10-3 CAIRGTSGTDTQYF
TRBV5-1 CASSSRLAGVGRTYNEQFF
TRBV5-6 CASSFGTGLSGGTGELFF
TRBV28 CASTLVRSGANVLTF
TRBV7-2 CASSLGGSGQETQYF
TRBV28 CASSSLSGTGVETQYF
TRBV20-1 CSAQGWTSESTDTQYF
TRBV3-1 CASSQWDRGNYEQFF
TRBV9 CASSVARGRVDEQFF
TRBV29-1 CSVPIRGNYGYTF
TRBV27 CASSLVFGFADTQYF